Listed here are 27 T cell receptor beta chains from one sample, sequenced in a study of T-cell reconstitution after alpha-beta-depleted transplantation in children. Preparing the TCRbeta library involved the use of unique molecular identifiers. TCRdb processed the PCR reads anew with MiXCR; each CDR3 protein has one entry. This table holds 700,000 to 850,000 distinct CDR3 sequences, about 15% found once. The source material was PBMCs, mostly from graft donor cells, sampled 360 days after TCRalphabeta/CD19-depleted stem cell transplant. The origin of the receptors is a male patient younger than 18 who had a stem cell transplant for acute lymphoblastic leukemia, so the T cells may come from the graft donor.

This clonotype was detected a few times. The chain is built from TRBV4-2 and TRBJ2-2; 11 bases agree with TRBD2. The CDR3 runs 17 residues. V was clipped by 0 bases and J by 7 bases; unmatched bases: 7. Germline V CDR1 and CDR2: LGHNA, YNFKEQ. The CDR3 DNA sequence: TGTGCCAGCAGCCAAGAGGCTAGCGGGGGGCGTGTCGGGGAGCTGTTTTTT. The encoded protein is CASSQEASGGRVGELFF.

The rearrangement uses TRBV7-9 and TRBJ2-5, with 8 bases matching TRBD1. CDR1 is SEHNR and CDR2 is FQNEAQ in the germline V gene (reference sequence). This CDR3 is built from 14 residues. Trimming cost V 3 bases and J 2 bases; bases outside gene matches: 2. The CDR3 is CASSFRTGQETQYF. DNA for the CDR3: TGTGCCAGCAGCTTCAGGACAGGGCAAGAGACCCAGTACTTC.

This clonotype was recorded a few times. V and J are TRBV4-1 and TRBJ1-5; D gene ambiguous. The V gene's germline CDR1 is MGHRA and CDR2 YSYEKL. The length of the CDR3 is 17 residues. V was trimmed by 1 base and J by 7 bases, leaving 20 bases between them. CDR3: CASSQVMRGRPGQPQHF. CDR3 nucleotide sequence: TGCGCCAGCAGCCAAGTTATGAGAGGCCGGCCAGGACAGCCCCAGCATTTT.

This clonotype came up a few times. The chain combines TRBV2 with TRBJ1-2; no definite D call. CDR3 length equals 12 residues. CDR1 and CDR2 (germline): SNHLY, FYNNEI. Between the trimmed V and J ends, which lost 6 bases and 8 bases, there was a span of 13 bases. CDR3 residues: CASRVLSLGYTF. The CDR3 nucleotides are TGTGCCAGCAGGGTACTTTCCTTAGGCTACACCTTC.

V gene TRBV12-3 or TRBV12-4 combines with J gene TRBJ2-2; D gene unclear. The CDR3 runs to 15 residues. V was trimmed by 3 bases and J by 6 bases, leaving 14 bases between them. The CDR3 DNA reads TGTGCCAGCAGTTTTACAGTACTCTTAGCCGGGGAGCTGTTTTTT. Encoded protein: CASSFTVLLAGELFF.

The chain links TRBV28 to TRBJ2-5, with 8 bases that match TRBD1. The CDR3 covers 18 residues. Germline V gene lookup returns CDR1 MDHEN and CDR2 SYDVKM. J gave up 1 base and V 7 bases, and 17 bases lay outside the gene matches. CDR3 nucleotides: TGTGCCAGCACCCTTACCCTTAATGACAGGGGCCCCCAAGAGACCCAGTACTTC. The encoded protein is CASTLTLNDRGPQETQYF.

CDR3 nucleotide sequence: TGTGCCAGCAGTGAAGCGGGGACTGGGATATTGTCGCAGTATTTT. Translated: CASSEAGTGILSQYF. The chain combines TRBV2 with TRBJ2-3; D might be TRBD2 (6 bases). The germline V and J ends were trimmed by 0 bases and 10 bases, with 17 bases remaining between them. Germline values: CDR1 SNHLY, CDR2 FYNNEI. The CDR3 is 15 amino acids.

This clonotype was counted a few times. The chain employs TRBV5-5 and TRBJ2-3; 9 bases map to TRBD2. CDR3 length equals 16 residues. Unmatched junction bases numbered 5, after V lost 0 bases and J lost 3 bases. Looked up from germline, CDR1 is SGHKS and CDR2 is YYEKEE (reference sequence). The CDR3 reads CASSLDPGLATDTQYF. Here the CDR3 DNA reads TGTGCCAGCAGCTTGGACCCGGGACTAGCAACAGATACGCAGTATTTT.

This clonotype has only a few counts. CDR3 sequence: CASRTATTRNGNQPQHF. The CDR3 bases are TGTGCCAGTAGGACAGCGACGACCAGGAACGGCAATCAGCCCCAGCATTTT. The chain employs TRBV19 and TRBJ1-5; D is possibly TRBD1 (5 bases). The CDR3 sequence is 17 residues long. Trimming stripped 6 bases from V and 2 bases from J, with 20 bases between. Per germline, CDR1 LNHDA and CDR2 SQIVND (reference sequence).

This clonotype was counted only a few times. The chain couples TRBV4-1 to TRBJ2-3, with TRBD2 matching over 8 bases. V lost 0 bases and J lost 4; bases outside the gene matches: 3. The CDR3 runs to 15 residues. The germline V gene encodes CDR1 MGHRA and CDR2 YSYEKL. The CDR3 DNA sequence: TGCGCCAGCAGCCAAGATAGCGGGATGGCAGATACGCAGTATTTT. Translated, it gives CASSQDSGMADTQYF.

This clonotype was seen ten or more times. V and J are TRBV5-1 and TRBJ2-1, with D hard to call. The CDR3 consists of 11 residues. V was shortened by 4 bases and J by 8 bases, with 7 bases between the two germline ends. Per germline, CDR1 SGHRS and CDR2 YFSETQ. The DNA of the CDR3 is TGCGCCAGCAGCAGGAGAGATGAGCAGTTCTTC. Protein product: CASSRRDEQFF.

This clonotype was found many times. The chain employs TRBV12-3 or TRBV12-4 and TRBJ1-1; a weak D match, TRBD1 (6 bases). V lost 5 bases and J 1 base, leaving 14 bases between the germline ends. This CDR3 has 15 residues. The CDR3 region is CASSPLTGTNTEAFF. The CDR3 region has the DNA TGTGCCAGCAGTCCCCTCACAGGGACGAACACTGAAGCTTTCTTT.

Many counts were recorded for this clonotype. V gene TRBV12-3 or TRBV12-4 combines with J gene TRBJ2-1, with 13 bases fitting TRBD2. The V gene end was trimmed by 6 bases and the J gene end by 9 bases; junction bases not matched to a gene: 8. The CDR3 consists of 15 residues. CDR3 sequence reads: CASRGPGLAGIEQFF. CDR3 nucleotide sequence: TGTGCCAGCAGAGGACCGGGACTAGCGGGAATTGAGCAGTTCTTC.

This clonotype has a handful of counts. V is TRBV29-1 and J is TRBJ1-1; D is unclear. CDR3 length equals 12 residues. The germline V gene has CDR1 SQVTM and CDR2 ANQGSEA. Deletions cut 4 bases from V and 1 base from J, with 7 bases between. The CDR3 protein is CSVGVTNTEAFF. Written as DNA, the CDR3 is TGCAGCGTTGGAGTAACGAACACTGAAGCTTTCTTT.

In its sample, this clonotype was seen many times. This rearrangement joins TRBV5-1 to TRBJ2-1; D unclear. V was clipped by 1 base and J by 0 bases, with 14 bases between them. In germline, CDR1 is SGHRS, CDR2 YFSETQ. This CDR3 is 17 amino acids long. The CDR3 DNA reads TGCGCCAGCAGCTTGACCTCACCAGAATACTCCTACAATGAGCAGTTCTTC. This codes for CASSLTSPEYSYNEQFF.

This clonotype was picked up many times. The chain employs TRBV20-1 and TRBJ2-7, with D possibly being TRBD2 (6 bases). The CDR3 extends over 13 amino acids. Germline lookup yields CDR1 DFQATT and CDR2 SNEGSKA (reference sequence). V was clipped by 1 base and J by 1 base, with 8 bases between them. The CDR3 DNA sequence: TGCAGTGCTAGAGTTAGCGGTTCCTACGAGCAGTACTTC. This translates into CSARVSGSYEQYF.

The CDR3 coding sequence is TGCAGTGCTAGGGGGTACTCGGGACTAGCGGGGTTAAGCGGGACCCAGTACTTC. Its translation: CSARGYSGLAGLSGTQYF. The chain joins TRBV20-1 to TRBJ2-5; 13 nucleotides line up with TRBD2. V was pared by 3 bases and J by 7 bases, with 17 bases of the junction left unmatched. CDR3 length equals 18 residues. Germline V gives CDR1 DFQATT, CDR2 SNEGSKA (reference sequence).

The table lists this clonotype with a few counts. V usage is TRBV5-1 and J usage is TRBJ2-7; the D is unclear. The CDR3 totals 16 residues. The germline V and J ends were trimmed by 0 bases and 0 bases, with 13 bases remaining between them. CDR1 and CDR2 (germline): SGHRS, YFSETQ. The CDR3 region is CASSLEYGHLSYEQYF. The CDR3 DNA sequence: TGCGCCAGCAGCTTGGAATACGGGCATCTCTCCTACGAGCAGTACTTC.

This clonotype was seen at least ten times. This chain uses TRBV7-9 with TRBJ2-2, with D uncertain. The CDR3 has 17 residues. V was pared by 1 base and J by 3 bases, with 15 bases between. The germline V gene encodes CDR1 SEHNR and CDR2 FQNEAQ (reference sequence). The CDR3 region has the DNA TGTGCCAGCAGCTTAGACCCACTGGGTATCGACACCGGGGAGCTGTTTTTT. This translates into CASSLDPLGIDTGELFF.

The chain recombines TRBV7-6 with TRBJ1-2; D may be TRBD1 (5 bases). Germline-derived CDR1 and CDR2 are SGHVS and FNYEAQ. V was shortened by 2 bases and J by 5 bases, with 15 bases between the two germline ends. There are 15 residues in the CDR3. CDR3 coding DNA: TGTGCCAGCAGCTTATTTGAAGGGGAAGGGTATGGCTACACCTTC. Residues: CASSLFEGEGYGYTF.

The chain couples TRBV12-3 or TRBV12-4 to TRBJ2-5; the D call may be TRBD1 or TRBD2 (5 bases each). This CDR3 spans 14 amino acids. Between the trimmed V and J ends, which lost 8 bases and 7 bases, there was a span of 20 bases. The CDR3 here is CASGLWDRTGTQYF. CDR3 bases: TGTGCCAGCGGGCTGTGGGACCGGACCGGGACCCAGTACTTC.

This clonotype was counted only a few times. The chain combines TRBV6-5 with TRBJ2-3, with a weak D call TRBD1 (6 bases). V was cut by 5 bases and J by 13 bases, with 16 bases left in between. Looked up from germline, CDR1 is MNHEY and CDR2 is SVGAGI. This CDR3 is 12 amino acids long. CDR3 nucleotide sequence: TGTGCCAGCAGTCCCCGCAGGGGTTATAAGTATTTT. Translation: CASSPRRGYKYF.

This clonotype showed up many times. The V gene is TRBV5-1, the J gene TRBJ2-3; 10 bases map to TRBD2. There are 16 residues in the CDR3. Germline CDR1 is SGHRS and CDR2 is YFSETQ. Losses at the gene ends were 4 bases for V and 0 bases for J; bases not matched to a gene: 5. DNA of the CDR3: TGCGCCAGCAGCCCTCTGACTAGCGGGAGCACAGATACGCAGTATTTT. Encoded protein: CASSPLTSGSTDTQYF.

The table lists this clonotype with a few counts. V is TRBV11-2 and J is TRBJ2-5, with TRBD1 identical over 10 bases. The CDR3 has 16 amino acids. Trimming removed 0 bases from V and 1 base from J; junction bases left unmatched: 2. From germline, CDR1 is SGHAT and CDR2 FQNNGV. CDR3 amino acids: CASSLETGGPQETQYF. The CDR3 nucleotides are TGTGCCAGCAGCTTAGAGACAGGGGGCCCCCAAGAGACCCAGTACTTC.

This clonotype was detected only a few times. The chain has TRBV4-1 and TRBJ2-4; 7 nucleotides align to TRBD2. The CDR3 has 17 residues. CDR1 and CDR2 (germline): MGHRA, YSYEKL. The J segment lost 0 bases and the V segment lost 5 bases, leaving 10 bases of the junction unmatched. In DNA, the CDR3 is TGCGCCAGCAGCTACTTAGGGGAGGGAGTAGCCAAAAACATTCAGTACTTC. Protein product: CASSYLGEGVAKNIQYF.

The chain is built from TRBV13 and TRBJ2-1; tentatively, D is TRBD2 (6 bases). Germline CDR1 PRHDT, CDR2 FYEKMQ (reference sequence). V lost 1 base to trimming and J lost 4 bases, with 14 bases between them. The CDR3 is 16 residues long. CDR3 in amino acids: CASSLEVTSRYNEQFF. The CDR3 nucleotides are TGTGCCAGCAGCTTAGAGGTAACTAGCCGATACAATGAGCAGTTCTTC.

The chain combines TRBV19 with TRBJ1-1; the D gene is possibly TRBD1 (5 bases). V gave up 3 bases and J gave up 1 base, with 12 bases separating them. Germline V gene sequence: CDR1 LNHDA, CDR2 SQIVND (reference sequence). The CDR3 contains 15 residues. CDR3 residues: CASSMVWGTNTEAFF. The DNA of the CDR3 is TGTGCCAGTAGTATGGTGTGGGGGACGAACACTGAAGCTTTCTTT.